This T cell receptor beta chain stems from a study of blood T cell repertoires in COVID-19. About the study: Both acute and convalescent COVID-19 samples were obtained from the United States, Italy and Spain. The analysed material was cDNA or gDNA that came from T cells, B-cell-depleted T cells, or PBMCs.

In the original analysis: Amplification of reference gene primers provided the estimated nucleated cell counts. Libraries were prepared by immunoSEQ multiplex PCR; TCRdb keeps only in-frame clonotypes and omits some of them. D and trimming come from the DNA, and the V and J calls and clone size come from that table. Here the sample spans roughly 80,000 clones, approximately 82% being singletons. This clonotype was obtained from a woman aged 55-69 years with acute or convalescent COVID-19. The sample consisted of peripheral blood.

The DNA of the CDR3 is TGTGCCAGCAGCCCCCGGACAGGGGAAGGGCAGCCCCAGCATTTT. It translates to CASSPRTGEGQPQHF. The V call is TRBV11-3, the J call TRBJ1-5; 9 positions match TRBD1. Unmatched junction bases numbered 9, after V lost 5 bases and J lost 7 bases. The CDR3 loop spans 15 amino acids. Germline assignment: CDR1 SGHNT and CDR2 YENEEA.